This T cell receptor beta chain was recovered during a study of blood T cell repertoires in COVID-19. Across the whole study: The cDNA or gDNA used as material had been derived from T cells, B-cell-depleted T cells, or PBMCs.

Generated by immunoSEQ multiplex PCR, the TCRdb table keeps only in-frame clones and is missing some. The sample has just over 650,000 clones, about nine tenths seen once; the top ten hold roughly 0.26%. Trimming cost V 5 bases and J 1 base, with 20 bases left between them. Germline CDR1 and CDR2: SEHNR and FQNEAQ (reference sequence). The CDR3 extends over 17 amino acids. The sequence was collected from a young woman with acute or convalescent COVID-19. Sequenced material: peripheral blood. This chain connects TRBV7-9 to TRBJ2-5; the D gene is possibly TRBD1 (7 bases). The CDR3 here is CASSDQGGLQIQETQYF. The CDR3 DNA sequence: TGTGCCAGCAGCGATCAGGGGGGACTGCAAATCCAAGAGACCCAGTACTTC.